The 16 T cell receptor beta chains below all came from one sample that was sequenced in a study of blood T cells in healthy people across ages. Then a second PCR, running roughly 7 to 11 cycles, was carried out with a sample-barcoded 5' primer and a J-beta primer mix. TCRdb re-called the 5' RACE reads with MiXCR, one entry per CDR3 protein. The repertoire holds some 1,000,000 distinct CDR3 sequences, with 25% as singletons. This sample also belongs to another study, concerning T cells of mothers and their children.

The sequencing input was blood. The receptors were sampled from a girl aged 2-9 years in good health.

This clonotype was seen only a few times. The chain's CDR3 is CASSQRGPCTYEQYF. The CDR3 DNA reads TGTGCCAGCAGCCAAAGAGGACCCTGCACCTACGAGCAGTACTTC. The V gene is TRBV14, the J gene TRBJ2-7, with no clear D. The CDR3 sequence is 15 residues long. Deletions cut 2 bases from V and 2 bases from J, with 13 bases between. The germline gives CDR1 SGHDN, CDR2 FVKESK.

The genes are TRBV7-8 and TRBJ2-6; a weak D match, TRBD1 (6 bases). CDR1 is SGHVS and CDR2 is FQNEAQ in the germline V gene. The CDR3 is made up of 17 amino acids. The V end lost 1 base, the J end lost 0 bases, and 10 bases lay between the germline ends. The CDR3 nucleotides read TGTGCCAGCAGCTTAGACAGGGAACCCTCTGGGGCCAACGTCCTGACTTTC. This encodes CASSLDREPSGANVLTF.

This chain's CDR3 is CASSWKSGPSYEQYF. In nucleotides, the CDR3 is TGTGCCAGCAGCTGGAAGTCAGGACCCTCCTACGAGCAGTACTTC. The chain couples TRBV3-1 to TRBJ2-1; D gene ambiguous. The DNA end favors TRBJ2-7, so the J call may be wrong. Germline CDR1 reads LGHDT; CDR2 reads YNNKEL (reference sequence). The CDR3 has 15 residues.

This clonotype was detected only a few times. The rearrangement links TRBV28 to TRBJ2-1; D gene uncertain. The germline V and J ends were trimmed by 2 bases and 14 bases, with 16 bases remaining between them. Germline CDR1 reads MDHEN; CDR2 reads SYDVKM. The CDR3 loop spans 13 amino acids. CDR3 loop: CASSLKVIVGEFF. The CDR3 DNA reads as TGTGCCAGCAGTTTAAAGGTTATCGTAGGAGAGTTCTTC.

V usage is TRBV6-2 or TRBV6-3 and J usage is TRBJ2-5, with 10 bases lining up with TRBD2. Germline V gene sequence: CDR1 MNHEY, CDR2 SVGEGT. The junction had 7 bases not matched to a gene; V was cut back by 0 bases and J by 3 bases. The CDR3 loop spans 17 amino acids. The CDR3 sequence is CASSYSTQLAGEETQYF. The CDR3 nucleotides are TGTGCCAGCAGTTACTCGACCCAGCTAGCGGGAGAAGAGACCCAGTACTTC.

This clonotype was counted only a few times. V usage is TRBV9 and J usage is TRBJ2-7; 11 nucleotides line up with TRBD1. Trimming took 3 bases from V and 5 from J; bases not matched to a gene: 10. From germline, CDR1 is SGDLS and CDR2 YYNGEE. There are 16 residues in the CDR3. The chain's CDR3 is CASSARTGGGMDEQYF. The CDR3 coding sequence is TGTGCCAGCAGCGCCAGGACAGGGGGCGGGATGGACGAGCAGTACTTC.

V usage is TRBV7-2 and J usage is TRBJ2-7; D may be TRBD1 (5 bases). The CDR3 runs 13 residues. Per the germline V gene, CDR1 is SGHTA and CDR2 is FQGNSA. With 1 base removed from V and 7 bases from J, the gap between germline ends came to 11 bases. In nucleotides, the CDR3 is TGTGCCAGCAGCTTAGAGACAGCCCGTGAGCAGTACTTC. This translates into CASSLETAREQYF.

Here the CDR3 reads CASSERPMWDSNQPQHF. CDR3 DNA sequence: TGTGCCAGCAGTGAACGTCCGATGTGGGACAGCAATCAGCCCCAGCATTTT. V usage is TRBV6-1 and J usage is TRBJ1-5, with D possibly matching TRBD1 (5 bases). CDR3 length: 17 residues. The germline CDR1 and CDR2 sequences are MNHNS and SASEGT. Trimming removed 2 bases at V and 1 base at J, with 15 bases between.

Remarks on this clonotype: This may be a read error, as it is one base from a much larger clone. The V call is TRBV6-5, the J call TRBJ1-1; D remains unclear. This CDR3 contains 14 residues. V was clipped by 8 bases and J by 4 bases, with 17 bases between them. Germline-derived CDR1 and CDR2 are MNHEY and SVGAGI. This CDR3 reads CASSSPAASTEAFF. For the CDR3, the DNA is TGTGCCAGCTCCTCCCCAGCAGCTAGCACTGAAGCTTTCTTT.

This clonotype was counted between two and nine times. The CDR3 sequence: CASGPGQGYEQYF. The CDR3 nucleotides are TGTGCTTCCGGTCCGGGACAGGGCTACGAGCAGTACTTC. The chain uses TRBV27 and TRBJ2-7; 9 nucleotides line up with TRBD1. This CDR3 is built from 13 residues. Germline V lookup: CDR1 MNHEY, CDR2 SMNVEV (reference sequence).

The J gene is TRBJ1-1, the V gene TRBV14; tentative D call: TRBD1 (5 bases). V lost 4 bases, J lost 10 bases, and 13 bases lay in between. This CDR3 comprises 12 residues. Per germline, CDR1 SGHDN and CDR2 FVKESK. The DNA of the CDR3 is TGTGCCAGCAGCCCTGGGGGGACCCGAGCTTTCTTT. It translates to CASSPGGTRAFF.

The chain links TRBV7-2 to TRBJ1-1; the D is unclear. Between the trimmed V and J ends, which lost 5 bases and 4 bases, there was a span of 5 bases. Germline assignment: CDR1 SGHTA and CDR2 FQGNSA. CDR3 length equals 11 residues. The DNA for the CDR3 is TGTGCCAGCAGCATCTCCACTGAAGCTTTCTTT. It translates to CASSISTEAFF.

V gene TRBV9 combines with J gene TRBJ2-4; no definite D call. V lost 0 bases to trimming and J lost 9 bases, with 10 bases between them. The CDR3 extends over 13 amino acids. Germline CDR1 SGDLS, CDR2 YYNGEE. DNA for the CDR3: TGTGCCAGCAGCGTAGCCCAGATCTCCATTCAGTACTTC. This sequence encodes CASSVAQISIQYF.

The rearrangement links TRBV29-1 to TRBJ1-5, with D unresolved. Germline CDR1 reads SQVTM; CDR2 reads ANQGSEA. Between the trimmed V and J ends, which lost 4 bases and 4 bases, there was a span of 11 bases. The CDR3 consists of 13 residues. CDR3 nucleotides: TGCAGCGTTGGGTTCGGCCCGAATCAGCCCCAGCATTTT. It codes for CSVGFGPNQPQHF.

This clonotype occurred a few times. The J gene is TRBJ1-2, the V gene TRBV27; TRBD1 matches 9 bases. Germline-derived CDR1 and CDR2 are MNHEY and SMNVEV (reference sequence). The CDR3 spans 13 residues. V dropped 4 bases and J dropped 8; count of bases not matched to a gene: 5. The CDR3 here is CASSWGTGYGYTF. DNA of the CDR3: TGTGCCAGCAGTTGGGGGACAGGGTACGGCTACACCTTC.

Many counts were recorded for this clonotype. CDR3 in DNA: TGTGCTAGTGGTTTGGGCGGGACAGAAGCTTTCTTT. Protein product: CASGLGGTEAFF. This chain joins TRBV12-5 and TRBJ1-1; D possibly corresponds to TRBD1 (6 bases). This CDR3 comprises 12 residues. V was trimmed by 1 base and J by 8 bases, leaving 8 bases between them. Germline V gene sequence: CDR1 LGHNT, CDR2 FRNRAP. The entire variable domain, with the rest obtained from reference TRBV12-5 and TRBJ1-1, is as follows: DARVTQTPRHKVTEMGQEVTMRCQPILGHNTVFWYRQTMMQGLELLAYFRNRAPLDDSGMPKDRFSAEMPDATLATLKIQPSEPRDSAVYFCASGLGGTEAFFGQGTRLTVV.